Listed here are 13 T cell receptor beta chains from one sample, sequenced in a study of graft-versus-host responses after intestinal transplantation. Only in-frame clones appear in the TCRdb table, and some are missing; sequencing was by immunoSEQ multiplex PCR. The data show about 1,600 clones, just over 90% seen once. The starting material was PBMCs, obtained 16 days after intestinal transplant. The receptors here all came from a human patient who received an intestinal transplant, so some T cells may come from the graft donor.

This chain links TRBV27 with TRBJ1-6, with a weak D call TRBD1 (6 bases). The length of the CDR3 is 15 residues. V lost 8 bases, J lost 0 bases, and 11 bases lay in between. CDR1 MNHEY and CDR2 SMNVEV come from the germline V gene (reference sequence). Here the CDR3 reads CASLDRSSYNSPLHF. CDR3 DNA: TGTGCCAGCCTGGACAGAAGCTCCTATAATTCACCCCTCCACTTT.

The genes are TRBV6-5 and TRBJ1-1; the D is unclear. The V end was cut by 8 bases, the J end by 1 base, with 11 bases between. Germline loops: CDR1 MNHEY, CDR2 SVGAGI. The CDR3 runs to 13 residues. The CDR3 DNA follows: TGTGCCAGCTCGGACCGGGAGAACACTGAAGCTTTCTTT. Its translation is CASSDRENTEAFF.

The chain combines TRBV11-2 with TRBJ2-2, with TRBD2 matching 7 bases. Germline V gene data show CDR1 as SGHAT and CDR2 as FQNNGV. This CDR3 is 17 amino acids long. V lost 0 bases and J lost 1; bases outside the gene matches: 5. CDR3 amino acids: CASSLDLVAGNTGELFF. CDR3 coding DNA: TGTGCCAGCAGCTTAGATCTTGTAGCGGGGAACACCGGGGAGCTGTTTTTT.

This chain uses TRBV4-2 with TRBJ2-5; a weak D match, TRBD2 (6 bases). This CDR3 is 17 amino acids long. Deletions cut 0 bases from V and 3 bases from J, with 17 bases between. Germline V gene lookup returns CDR1 LGHNA and CDR2 YNFKEQ. CDR3 region: CASSQDVVLAPEETQYF. CDR3 nucleotide sequence: TGTGCCAGCAGCCAAGATGTTGTCCTAGCGCCAGAAGAGACCCAGTACTTC.

This chain uses TRBV6-6 with TRBJ2-1; TRBD2 agrees at 10 bases. The CDR3 loop spans 15 amino acids. Trimming at V came to 4 bases and at J to 3 bases, leaving 3 bases not matched to a gene. Germline V gives CDR1 MNHNY, CDR2 SVGAGI (reference sequence). The CDR3 DNA is TGTGCCAGCAGTTCCGGGACTAGCGACTACAATGAGCAGTTCTTC. Its translation: CASSSGTSDYNEQFF.

This chain links TRBV5-4 with TRBJ2-1; D perhaps matches TRBD1 (5 bases). Germline CDR1 is SGHNT and CDR2 is YYREEE (reference sequence). Trimming stripped 4 bases from V and 5 bases from J, with 16 bases between. The CDR3 totals 15 residues. The DNA of the CDR3 is TGTGCCAGCAGCACCGGGTCAGGGAATCACAATGAGCAGTTCTTC. Protein: CASSTGSGNHNEQFF.

The chain recombines TRBV7-7 with TRBJ1-1; D is ambiguous. CDR1 is SSHAT and CDR2 is FNYEAQ in the germline V gene (reference sequence). V was shortened by 5 bases and J by 1 base, with 14 bases between the two germline ends. This CDR3 is built from 15 residues. CDR3 DNA sequence: TGTGCCAGCAGCCCCTACGTAGCGGCGAACACTGAAGCTTTCTTT. It specifies CASSPYVAANTEAFF.

To note about this clone: No conserved phenylalanine or tryptophan is present at the end of the CDR3, so a read error is the likely explanation. Because the CDR3's place on the DNA is in doubt, the DNA is left out and the CDR3 is given as listed by TCRdb. This chain connects TRBV15 to TRBJ2-3; the table's D gene call, TRBD1, was not cross checked with the DNA. Looked up from germline, CDR1 is LNHNV and CDR2 is YYDKDF (reference sequence). The CDR3 region is 12 residues in length, termini included. The CDR3 sequence is CATSRPLATPQI.

This chain connects TRBV29-1 to TRBJ1-5, with TRBD1 matching 9 bases. Germline CDR1 is SQVTM and CDR2 is ANQGSEA. This CDR3 is 13 amino acids long. The trim removed 6 bases at V and 2 bases at J, leaving 2 bases unmatched. Here the CDR3 DNA reads TGCAGCGTATGGACAGGGGGCAATCAGCCCCAGCATTTT. As protein: CSVWTGGNQPQHF.

This clone was recorded a few times. V is TRBV5-6 and J is TRBJ2-6; 7 bases map to TRBD1. Germline trimming cut 2 bases from V and 2 bases from J; bases unmatched to any gene: 1. Looked up from germline, CDR1 is SGHDT and CDR2 is YYEEEE. The CDR3 spans 15 residues. The CDR3 DNA follows: TGTGCCAGCAGCTTCCAGGGGGCTGGGGCCAACGTCCTGACTTTC. Translation gives CASSFQGAGANVLTF.

This clone has a single count. This chain links TRBV28 with TRBJ2-5; the D gene is possibly TRBD2 (6 bases). The CDR3 totals 19 residues. Germline V gene lookup returns CDR1 MDHEN and CDR2 SYDVKM. V was clipped by 2 bases and J by 4 bases, with 26 bases between them. CDR3 in amino acids: CASSLSPERDRRRGETQYF. The CDR3, as DNA: TGTGCCAGCAGTTTAAGTCCCGAAAGGGACCGTCGGAGGGGAGAGACCCAGTACTTC.

The chain recombines TRBV2 with TRBJ2-7; D may correspond to TRBD1 or TRBD2 (5 bases each). There are 14 residues in the CDR3. Germline CDR1 SNHLY, CDR2 FYNNEI. V was pared by 6 bases and J by 0 bases, with 12 bases between. The CDR3 DNA follows: TGTGCCAGCAGCCCGGGTGGGACCTCCTACGAGCAGTACTTC. It yields the protein CASSPGGTSYEQYF.

This rearrangement joins TRBV15 to TRBJ2-5; TRBD1 or TRBD2 may be the D gene (6 bases each). V shed 3 bases and J shed 1 base, with 12 bases lying between them. Germline CDR1 reads LNHNV; CDR2 reads YYDKDF (reference sequence). This CDR3 comprises 15 residues. CDR3 sequence reads: CATSSQQGLQETQYF. The CDR3 nucleotides read TGTGCCACCAGCAGCCAACAGGGACTCCAAGAGACCCAGTACTTC.